What follows are 4 T cell receptor beta chains derived from one specimen sequenced in a study of blood T cell repertoires in COVID-19. The repertoire was sequenced with immunoSEQ multiplex PCR; TCRdb's copy has only in-frame clones and lacks some. The data hold 90,000 or so clones, with nearly 90% observed a single time. Sequenced: peripheral blood. The receptors were sampled from an elderly woman with active or convalescent COVID-19.

J is TRBJ1-1 and V is TRBV6-2 or TRBV6-3; a weak D match, TRBD1 (5 bases). Germline V CDR1 and CDR2: MNHEY, SVGEGT. This CDR3 is 14 amino acids long. V was clipped by 5 bases and J by 5 bases, with 15 bases between them. The CDR3 DNA is TGTGCCAGCAGTGACCCTGGGGGGAATACTGAAGCTTTCTTT. It translates to CASSDPGGNTEAFF.

The rearrangement joins TRBV18 to TRBJ2-7; TRBD2 is a possible D gene (5 bases). The V and J ends lost 3 bases and 5 bases respectively, with 8 bases between them. This CDR3 region has 12 residues. Germline CDR1 is KGHSH and CDR2 is LQKENI. CDR3 coding DNA: TGTGCCAGCTCACCCGAGAGGGACGAGCAGTACTTC. Translated: CASSPERDEQYF. The whole variable domain, remainder taken from reference TRBV18 and TRBJ2-7, is NAGVMQNPRHLVRRRGQEARLRCSPMKGHSHVYWYRQLPEEGLKFMVYLQKENIIDESGMPKERFSAEFPKEGPSILRIQQVVRGDSAAYFCASSPERDEQYFGPGTRLTVT.

The chain employs TRBV11-2 and TRBJ1-1, with D possibly matching TRBD1 (6 bases). V shed 5 bases and J shed 0 bases, with 10 bases lying between them. Germline V gives CDR1 SGHAT, CDR2 FQNNGV. The length of the CDR3 is 14 residues. In nucleotides, the CDR3 is TGTGCCAGCAGCCTTGGACAGTTGAACACTGAAGCTTTCTTT. It is translated as CASSLGQLNTEAFF.

This clone was picked up a small number of times. V gene TRBV27 combines with J gene TRBJ2-5; TRBD2 matches 9 bases. Germline-derived CDR1 and CDR2 are MNHEY and SMNVEV (reference sequence). V shed 4 bases and J 7 bases; nucleotides not matched to a gene: 16. This CDR3 has 17 residues. CDR3 in amino acids: CASSSGTSGYLRGTQYF. The CDR3 DNA is TGTGCCAGCAGTTCGGGAACTAGCGGGTACCTCCGAGGGACCCAGTACTTC.